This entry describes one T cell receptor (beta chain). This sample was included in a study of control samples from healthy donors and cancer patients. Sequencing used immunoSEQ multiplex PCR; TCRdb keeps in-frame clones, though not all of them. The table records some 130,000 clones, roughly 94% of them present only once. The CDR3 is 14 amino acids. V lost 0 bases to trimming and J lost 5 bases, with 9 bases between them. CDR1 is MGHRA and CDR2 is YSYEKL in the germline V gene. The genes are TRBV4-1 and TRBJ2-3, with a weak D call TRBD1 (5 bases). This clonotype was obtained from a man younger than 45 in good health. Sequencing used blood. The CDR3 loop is CASSQDRARDTQYF. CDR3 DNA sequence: TGCGCCAGCAGCCAAGACAGGGCTAGAGATACGCAGTATTTT.